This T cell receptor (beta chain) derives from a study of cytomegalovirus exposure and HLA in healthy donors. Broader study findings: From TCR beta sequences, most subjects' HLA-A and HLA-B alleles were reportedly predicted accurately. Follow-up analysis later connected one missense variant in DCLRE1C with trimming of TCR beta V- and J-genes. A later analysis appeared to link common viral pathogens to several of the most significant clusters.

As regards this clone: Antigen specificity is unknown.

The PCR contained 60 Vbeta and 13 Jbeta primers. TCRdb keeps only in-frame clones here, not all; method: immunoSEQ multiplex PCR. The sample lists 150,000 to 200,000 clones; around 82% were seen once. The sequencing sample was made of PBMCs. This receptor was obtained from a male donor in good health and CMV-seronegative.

The CDR3 region has the DNA TGTGCCAGCAGCGGCATAGCGGGAGACGGCGAGCAGTACTTC. Its protein product is CASSGIAGDGEQYF. V gene TRBV9 combines with J gene TRBJ2-7; 9 bases map to TRBD2. In germline, CDR1 is SGDLS, CDR2 YYNGEE. There are 14 residues in the CDR3. V gave up 3 bases and J gave up 6 bases; unmatched junction bases: 7.